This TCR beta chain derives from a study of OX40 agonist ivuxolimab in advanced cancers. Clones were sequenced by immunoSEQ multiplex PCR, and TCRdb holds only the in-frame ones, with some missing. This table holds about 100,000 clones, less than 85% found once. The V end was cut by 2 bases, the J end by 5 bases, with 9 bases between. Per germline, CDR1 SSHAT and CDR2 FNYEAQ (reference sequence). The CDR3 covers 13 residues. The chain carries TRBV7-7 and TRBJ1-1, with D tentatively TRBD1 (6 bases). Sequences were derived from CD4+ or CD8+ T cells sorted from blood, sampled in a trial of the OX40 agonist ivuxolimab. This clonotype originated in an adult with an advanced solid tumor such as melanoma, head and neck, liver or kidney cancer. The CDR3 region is CASSLRGGTEAFF. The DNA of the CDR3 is TGTGCCAGCAGCTTAAGAGGGGGAACTGAAGCTTTCTTT.